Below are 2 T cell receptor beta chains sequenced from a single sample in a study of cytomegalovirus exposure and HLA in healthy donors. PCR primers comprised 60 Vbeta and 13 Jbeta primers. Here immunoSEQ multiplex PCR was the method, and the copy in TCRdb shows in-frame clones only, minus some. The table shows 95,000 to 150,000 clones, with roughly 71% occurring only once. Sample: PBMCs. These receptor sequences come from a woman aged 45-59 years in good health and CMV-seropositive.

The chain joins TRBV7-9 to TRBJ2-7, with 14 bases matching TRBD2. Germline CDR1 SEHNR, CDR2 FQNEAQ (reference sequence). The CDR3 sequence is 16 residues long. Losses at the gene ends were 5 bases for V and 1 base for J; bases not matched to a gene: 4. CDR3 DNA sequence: TGTGCCAGCAGCCACGGGACTAGCGGGGGTTCCTACGAGCAGTACTTC. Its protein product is CASSHGTSGGSYEQYF.

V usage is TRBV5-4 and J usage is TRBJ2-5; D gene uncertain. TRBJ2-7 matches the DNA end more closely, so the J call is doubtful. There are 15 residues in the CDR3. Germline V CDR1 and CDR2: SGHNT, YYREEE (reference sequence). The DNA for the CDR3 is TGTGCCAGCAGCTTGATTCAGGCTAGCTCCTACGAGCAGTACTTC. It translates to CASSLIQASSYEQYF.